This passage covers 11 T cell receptor beta chains from one sample sequenced in a study of blood T cell repertoires in COVID-19. Profiling relied on immunoSEQ multiplex PCR, and the TCRdb table lists in-frame clones only, not all of them. The data hold some 52,000 clones, with nearly 90% observed a single time. Input material: peripheral blood. These receptors were obtained from a man aged 55 to 70 with active COVID-19.

The V gene is TRBV19, the J gene TRBJ2-2; the match to TRBD1 covers 10 bases. Germline assignment: CDR1 LNHDA and CDR2 SQIVND (reference sequence). The CDR3 extends over 17 amino acids. J was trimmed by 5 bases and V by 6 bases; bases with no gene match: 12. The DNA for the CDR3 is TGTGCCAGTAGCGGGGACAGGGGCCCCCTGGAGACCGGGGAGCTGTTTTTT. It encodes CASSGDRGPLETGELFF.

Of note for this clone: The same CDR3 can be traced to other DNA sequences in this sample. The J gene is TRBJ1-1, the V gene TRBV9; D is possibly TRBD1 (5 bases). The V gene's germline CDR1 is SGDLS and CDR2 YYNGEE. The CDR3 totals 14 residues. The V end was cut by 2 bases, the J end by 2 bases, with 10 bases between. CDR3 nucleotides: TGTGCCAGCAGCGTCGTGGGGGGTAACACTGAAGCTTTCTTT. Its protein is CASSVVGGNTEAFF.

The chain combines TRBV19 with TRBJ2-3; TRBD2 matches 8 bases. This CDR3 is 17 amino acids long. The V segment lost 4 bases and the J segment 3 bases; nucleotides outside the gene matches: 12. CDR1 and CDR2 from the germline V gene are LNHDA and SQIVND (reference sequence). The CDR3 spells CASSTPWEAGDTDTQYF. The CDR3 coding sequence is TGTGCCAGTAGTACGCCGTGGGAAGCGGGAGATACAGATACGCAGTATTTT.

This clone occurred a few times. The genes are TRBV9 and TRBJ1-1; D gene ambiguous. The V gene's germline CDR1 is SGDLS and CDR2 YYNGEE. This CDR3 contains 14 residues. V lost 3 bases and J 3 bases, leaving 12 bases between the germline ends. CDR3 loop: CASSATHIDTEAFF. The CDR3 region has the DNA TGTGCCAGCAGCGCCACCCACATCGACACTGAAGCTTTCTTT.

The chain employs TRBV19 and TRBJ2-2; 9 bases are a match to TRBD1. The J segment lost 7 bases and the V segment lost 7 bases, leaving 10 bases of the junction unmatched. The CDR3 consists of 15 residues. Germline lookup yields CDR1 LNHDA and CDR2 SQIVND (reference sequence). The CDR3 reads CASTTGQGTIGELFF. The CDR3 DNA is TGTGCCAGTACCACAGGACAGGGGACTATCGGGGAGCTGTTTTTT. Supplemented by reference TRBV19 and TRBJ2-2, the full variable domain reads DGGITQSPKYLFRKEGQNVTLSCEQNLNHDAMYWYRQDPGQGLRLIYYSQIVNDFQKGDIAEGYSVSREKKESFPLTVTSAQKNPTAFYLCASTTGQGTIGELFFGEGSRLTVL.

In its sample, this clone was seen once. V usage is TRBV11-2 and J usage is TRBJ2-1, with 9 bases lining up with TRBD1. The CDR3 consists of 13 residues. J gave up 7 bases and V 6 bases, and 4 bases lay outside the gene matches. Germline V lookup: CDR1 SGHAT, CDR2 FQNNGV. The CDR3 DNA reads as TGTGCCAGCAGGGGGACAGGGTTGAATGAGCAGTTCTTC. As protein: CASRGTGLNEQFF.

The rearrangement joins TRBV4-3 to TRBJ2-7; 7 nucleotides line up with TRBD2. There are 14 residues in the CDR3. V was clipped by 3 bases and J by 7 bases; unmatched bases: 9. Germline CDR1 is LGHNA and CDR2 is YSLEER. The DNA for the CDR3 is TGCGCCAGCAGCCAGACGACTAGCCGCGGTGAGCAGTACTTC. Its protein product is CASSQTTSRGEQYF.

This clone was found a few times. The chain joins TRBV12-5 to TRBJ2-2; D is perhaps TRBD2 (6 bases). CDR1 and CDR2 from the germline V gene are LGHNT and FRNRAP. There are 14 residues in the CDR3. Trimming took off 9 bases at V and 6 bases at J, with 17 bases between the two ends. Here the CDR3 DNA reads TGTGCTAGCGCCCAAGGGACGGGGGCCGGGGAGCTGTTTTTT. As protein: CASAQGTGAGELFF. The complete variable domain, with remaining parts taken from reference TRBV12-5 and TRBJ2-2, reads DARVTQTPRHKVTEMGQEVTMRCQPILGHNTVFWYRQTMMQGLELLAYFRNRAPLDDSGMPKDRFSAEMPDATLATLKIQPSEPRDSAVYFCASAQGTGAGELFFGEGSRLTVL.

The chain recombines TRBV5-5 with TRBJ2-6; D is ambiguous. V was pared by 5 bases and J by 1 base, with 13 bases between. Germline-derived CDR1 and CDR2 are SGHKS and YYEKEE (reference sequence). The CDR3 consists of 16 residues. The CDR3 region has the DNA TGTGCCAGCAGACATACTCAGGTATCTGGGGCCAACGTCCTGACTTTC. Residues: CASRHTQVSGANVLTF.

This rearrangement joins TRBV30 to TRBJ2-1; 7 nucleotides align to TRBD2. The trim removed 0 bases at V and 0 bases at J, leaving 11 bases unmatched. Germline CDR1 GTSNPN, CDR2 SVGIG (reference sequence). This CDR3 region has 18 residues. CDR3 DNA sequence: TGTGCCTGGAGTGTACTGGTGGCTAGCGGAAGCTCCTACAATGAGCAGTTCTTC. Protein product: CAWSVLVASGSSYNEQFF.

The CDR3: CASSVERSTEAFF. CDR3 DNA sequence: TGTGCCAGCAGTGTGGAGCGGAGCACTGAAGCTTTCTTT. The chain joins TRBV28 to TRBJ1-1; D gene unclear. Germline CDR1 MDHEN, CDR2 SYDVKM. This CDR3 comprises 13 residues. V gave up 5 bases and J gave up 4 bases, with 11 bases separating them.